This T cell receptor (beta chain) was sequenced for a study of blood T cell repertoires in COVID-19. As for the study in general: The United States, Italy and Spain were the sources of the acute and convalescent COVID-19 samples. T cells, B-cell-depleted T cells, or PBMCs provided the cDNA or gDNA that served as material.

Per the original methods: Counts of nucleated cells, estimated from reference gene primer amplification, were obtained. TCRdb's table, derived via immunoSEQ multiplex PCR, lists solely in-frame clones and lacks some. The DNA gave D and trimming, while V, J and clone size come from that table. The sample records roughly 300,000 clones, around 86% being singletons. This CDR3 comprises 14 residues. V lost 4 bases to trimming and J lost 0 bases, with 7 bases between them. Germline values: CDR1 SEHNR, CDR2 FQNEAQ (reference sequence). This clone has a handful of counts. The source is a middle-aged woman who had recovered from COVID-19. The sample consisted of peripheral blood. The chain carries TRBV7-9 and TRBJ1-5; D possibly corresponds to TRBD1 (5 bases). The CDR3 loop reads CASSSTGSNQPQHF. The CDR3 DNA is TGTGCCAGCAGCTCTACAGGTAGCAATCAGCCCCAGCATTTT. Based on the CDR3 plus reference TRBV7-9 and TRBJ1-5, the full variable domain is DTGVSQNPRHKITKRGQNVTFRCDPISEHNRLYWYRQTLGQGPEFLTYFQNEAQLEKSRLLSDRFSAERPKGSFSTLEIQRTEQGDSAMYLCASSSTGSNQPQHFGDGTRLSIL.